This T cell receptor beta chain is from a study of CD8 T cells in Susac syndrome. The study, taken as a whole, reports: The TCR sequencing and HLA analysis in the study involved a relatively small number of individuals, as the study acknowledged.

CDR3 length: 13 amino acids. Germline CDR1 SQVTM, CDR2 ANQGSEA. Trimming removed 3 bases from V and 5 bases from J, with 11 bases in between. This clonotype has a handful of counts. The antigen remains unidentified. RNA amounts of roughly 0.45 to 1 ug underwent reverse transcription with random hexamers. TCRdb redid the calling of the immunoSEQ multiplex PCR reads with MiXCR, one entry per CDR3 protein. In the table there are some 150,000 distinct CDR3 sequences, 94% of which are singletons. The sequence was obtained from a human donor in good health. The chain has TRBV29-1 and TRBJ2-1, with D possibly matching TRBD1 (6 bases). Sequencing used CD4+ T cells from PBMCs. The CDR3 sequence is CSVEAWTDNEQFF. DNA of the CDR3: TGCAGCGTTGAGGCCTGGACAGACAATGAGCAGTTCTTC.